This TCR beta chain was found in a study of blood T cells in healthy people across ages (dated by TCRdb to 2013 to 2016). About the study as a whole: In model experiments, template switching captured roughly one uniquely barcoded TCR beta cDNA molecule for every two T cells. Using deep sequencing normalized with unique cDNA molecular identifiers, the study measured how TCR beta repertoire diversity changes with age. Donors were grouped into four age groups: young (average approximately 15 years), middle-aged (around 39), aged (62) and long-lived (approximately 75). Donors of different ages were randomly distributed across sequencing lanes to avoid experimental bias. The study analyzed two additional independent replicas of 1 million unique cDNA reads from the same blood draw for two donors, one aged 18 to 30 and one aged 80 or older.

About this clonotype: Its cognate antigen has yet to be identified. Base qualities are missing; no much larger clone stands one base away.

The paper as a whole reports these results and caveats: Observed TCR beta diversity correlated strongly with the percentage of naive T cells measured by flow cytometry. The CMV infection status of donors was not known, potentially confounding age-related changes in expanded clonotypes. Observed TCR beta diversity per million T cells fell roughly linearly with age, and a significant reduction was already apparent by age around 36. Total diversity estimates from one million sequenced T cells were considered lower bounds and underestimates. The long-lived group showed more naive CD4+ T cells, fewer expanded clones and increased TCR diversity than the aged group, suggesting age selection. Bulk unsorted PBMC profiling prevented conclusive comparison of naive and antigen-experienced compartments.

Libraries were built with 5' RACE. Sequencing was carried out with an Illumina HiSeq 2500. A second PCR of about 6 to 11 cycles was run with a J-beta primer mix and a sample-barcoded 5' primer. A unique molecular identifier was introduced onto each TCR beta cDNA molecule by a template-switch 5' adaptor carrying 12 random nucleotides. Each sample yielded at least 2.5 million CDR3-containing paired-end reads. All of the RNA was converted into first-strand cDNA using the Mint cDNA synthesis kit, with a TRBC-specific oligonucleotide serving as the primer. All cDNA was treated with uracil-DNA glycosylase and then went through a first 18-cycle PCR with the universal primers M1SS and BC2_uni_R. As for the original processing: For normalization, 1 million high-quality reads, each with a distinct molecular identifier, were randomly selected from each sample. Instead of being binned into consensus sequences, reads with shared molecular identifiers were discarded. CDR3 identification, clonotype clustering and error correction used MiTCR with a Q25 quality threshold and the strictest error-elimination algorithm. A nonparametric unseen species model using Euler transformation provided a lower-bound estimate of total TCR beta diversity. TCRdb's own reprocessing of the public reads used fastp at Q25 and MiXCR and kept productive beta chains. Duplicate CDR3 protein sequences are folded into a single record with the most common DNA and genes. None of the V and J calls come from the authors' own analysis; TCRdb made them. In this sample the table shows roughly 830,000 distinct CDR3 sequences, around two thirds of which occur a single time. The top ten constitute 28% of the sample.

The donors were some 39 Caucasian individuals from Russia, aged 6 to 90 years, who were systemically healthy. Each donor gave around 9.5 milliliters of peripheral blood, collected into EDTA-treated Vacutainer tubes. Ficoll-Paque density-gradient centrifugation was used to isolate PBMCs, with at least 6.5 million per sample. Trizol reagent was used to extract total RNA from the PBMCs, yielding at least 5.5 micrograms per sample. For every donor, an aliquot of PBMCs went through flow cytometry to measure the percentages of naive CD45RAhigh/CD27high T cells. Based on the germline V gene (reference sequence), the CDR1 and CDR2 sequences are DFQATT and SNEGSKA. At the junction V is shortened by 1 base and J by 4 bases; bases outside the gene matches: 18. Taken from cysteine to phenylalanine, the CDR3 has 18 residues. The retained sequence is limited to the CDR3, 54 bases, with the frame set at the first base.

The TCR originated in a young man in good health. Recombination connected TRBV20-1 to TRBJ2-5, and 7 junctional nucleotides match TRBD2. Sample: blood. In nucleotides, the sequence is TGCAGTGCTAGAGGAAGGGACTACCCGTCTCATAGAGGAGAGACCCAGTACTTC. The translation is CSARGRDYPSHRGETQYF.